This TCR beta chain was found in a study of molecular identifiers for immune sequencing clone quantification (dated by TCRdb to 2017 to 2018). Study-wide context: In a replicate experiment, RNA from roughly 20,000 or 100,000 naive CD8 T cells was split into five aliquots, four of which were sequenced. This methods study benchmarked molecular-identifier clustering-based TCR repertoire sequencing (MIDCIRS) and TCR RNA copy counting, using CD8 T cells to do so. Results the study describes overall, beyond this receptor: Without barcode sub-clustering, chimeric consensus sequences inflated TCR diversity; chimeras reached as high as 47%. In CMV-specific effector cells, clones with more than 20 RNA copies contained over 98% of molecules, whereas in naive cells such clones contained under 1% of molecules. Modeling gave about 3 recovered TCR RNA copies per cell versus 8 to 10 by digital PCR, implying approximately 30% capture efficiency. A single cell's worth of spiked-in Jurkat TCR RNA was reported detectable even among approximately 930,000 naive CD8 T cells. Identical TCR molecules sharing a barcode could cause highly expanded clone sizes to be underestimated. Naive libraries contained spiked-in Jurkat TCR RNA (roughly 10 copies' worth), which is not part of the donor repertoire.

The library was produced with PCR. The data were produced on an Illumina HiSeq 4000. Preparation of bulk TCR libraries followed a previously described approach, with the TCR primers listed in Table S5. Total RNA was purified with the Qiagen AllPrep DNA/RNA kit. Before analysis, reads from multiple sequencing runs of one library were combined. Processing in the source paper ran as follows. Reads were retained only if their TCR constant sequence matched exactly, and those retained reads were trimmed to 150 nt and grouped according to their 12-nt molecular barcodes. Reads in each barcode group were sub-clustered using a 15% Levenshtein threshold, and a quality-weighted consensus sequence was built for each RNA molecule. Non-functional sequences were discarded, and so were lower-count sequences lying one edit away from another sequence. On the basis of fitting two negative binomial distributions, barcode sub-clusters with fewer than 20% of the maximum read count were discarded. TCRdb ran its own pipeline on the public reads, namely fastp trimming at Q25 and MiXCR clone calling, and kept in-frame beta chains. Records with the same CDR3 protein are collapsed into one entry carrying the most frequent genes and DNA. None of the V and J calls come from the authors' own analysis; TCRdb made them. The sample data list more than 60,000 distinct CDR3 sequences, and over 15% of these were observed just once. Jointly, the top ten make up 1.5% of the sample.

Libraries of naive CD8 T cells were built from anywhere between roughly 20,000 and 1,100,000 sorted cells, with 10%, 30% or 50% of the purified RNA used. Naive CD8 T cells were FACS-sorted as CD8+CD4-CCR7+CD45RA+ on a BD FACSAria II into RLT Plus buffer. Detection sensitivity was tested by spiking Jurkat RNA equal to roughly nine TCR copies' worth into samples containing 20,000-1,000,000 naive CD8 T cells. Enrichment of CD8 T cells was done with RosetteSep CD8+ T Cell Enrichment Cocktail plus Ficoll-Paque, and ACK red cell lysis came afterward. Notes on this clonotype: Its binding antigen is unknown. Per-nucleotide qualities are absent, and no much larger clonotype sits a single base away.

The CDR3 measures 15 amino acids from cysteine to phenylalanine. Only CDR3 DNA remains: 45 bases, in frame from the first base. From V the trimming removes 6 bases and from J it removes 1 base, while the gene matches leave 8 bases of the junction unaccounted for. Via the germline V gene, CDR1 is SQVTM and CDR2 ANQGSEA. The origin of this receptor is a human donor in good health. Some libraries in this study had Jurkat cell RNA spiked in. The V and J genes are TRBV29-1 and TRBJ1-2; TRBD1 aligns with 10 central bases. Sequenced material: naive CD8+ T cells from blood, with Jurkat cell RNA spiked in. Reading the label with the study, this specimen's cell subset or site is: FACS-sorted CD8+CD4-CCR7+CD45RA+ naive T cells. The nucleotide sequence is given as TGCAGCGTCAGTACGGACAGGGGGTTTAACTATGGCTACACCTTC. It translates to CSVSTDRGFNYGYTF.